The rows below give T cell receptor beta chains drawn from one sample of a study of Graves' ophthalmopathy and Graves' hyperthyroidism. MiXCR was run by TCRdb on the multiplex PCR reads, yielding one entry per CDR3 protein. Among a few hundred thousand distinct CDR3 sequences listed, over 15% were seen once. Sequencing was carried out using peripheral blood. Receptor source: a woman younger than 35 with stable Graves' hyperthyroidism. The CDR3 runs from the conserved cysteine through the conserved F or W.

CDR3 protein,J gene,CDR3 length,V gene
CASSRSPGQGGEQYF,TRBJ2-7,15,TRBV6-2/TRBV6-3
CASRADRLQETQYF,TRBJ2-5,14,TRBV19
CASSLVGQRNTEAFF,TRBJ1-1,15,TRBV7-9
CSAAPLSGQETQYF,TRBJ2-5,14,TRBV20-1
CASSASQGTRNQPQHF,TRBJ1-5,16,TRBV2
CASITASGNTIYF,TRBJ1-3,13,TRBV6-5
CASSGLAGGPSSYEQYF,TRBJ2-7,17,TRBV4-1
CASSPAVVNSPLHF,TRBJ1-6,14,TRBV18
CASRDRVGHTEAFF,TRBJ1-1,14,TRBV6-2/TRBV6-3
CASMPGDNRAGGYTF,TRBJ1-2,15,TRBV19
CSAPDDTYEQYF,TRBJ2-7,12,TRBV20-1
CASSLGGQSEAFF,TRBJ1-1,13,TRBV27
CASSLNRQHYGYTF,TRBJ1-2,14,TRBV11-3
CSARGDLRVDTQYF,TRBJ2-3,14,TRBV20-1
CASSLLAGRRETQYF,TRBJ2-5,15,TRBV5-5
CSAREGVYGYTF,TRBJ1-2,12,TRBV20-1
CASSPTVQAQETQYF,TRBJ2-5,15,TRBV5-4
CASSRDREQYF,TRBJ2-7,11,TRBV13
CASTGWETQYF,TRBJ2-5,11,TRBV6-1
CASRENSGTKNTEAFF,TRBJ1-1,16,TRBV7-3
CASSLVGQGSVLDYGYTF,TRBJ1-2,18,TRBV5-1
CASRGDFTYEQYF,TRBJ2-7,13,TRBV28
CASSVSGPETQYF,TRBJ2-5,13,TRBV7-3
CTTSRQGAGQPQHF,TRBJ1-5,14,TRBV15
CAIRTLNSGNTIYF,TRBJ1-3,14,TRBV10-3
CASSKRTGGSFETQYF,TRBJ2-5,16,TRBV6-1
CASSPPPANTGELFF,TRBJ2-2,15,TRBV19